This T cell receptor (beta chain) was profiled in a study of metastatic and nonmetastatic thyroid tumors. Each patient went into thyroid surgery without having received any treatment. Sample share makes this clone medium-sized. TCRdb re-clonotyped the PCR reads via MiXCR. The table lists 8,000 to 10,000 clones, approximately 22% of them singletons. CDR3 length equals 14 residues. Germline V gives CDR1 MNHEY, CDR2 SMNVEV (reference sequence). J gave up 7 bases and V 3 bases, and 8 bases lay outside the gene matches. This sequence joins TRBV27 and TRBJ1-1, with 7 bases matching TRBD1. Sequencing was done on a sample of adjacent normal tissue. This clonotype was sampled from a female donor with papillary thyroid cancer or a benign thyroid nodule (not recorded which). Some clones in this sample may be carry-over from other donors' samples. This chain's CDR3 is CASSFRIRQGEAFF. DNA of the CDR3: TGTGCCAGCAGTTTTAGGATTCGACAGGGTGAAGCTTTCTTT.